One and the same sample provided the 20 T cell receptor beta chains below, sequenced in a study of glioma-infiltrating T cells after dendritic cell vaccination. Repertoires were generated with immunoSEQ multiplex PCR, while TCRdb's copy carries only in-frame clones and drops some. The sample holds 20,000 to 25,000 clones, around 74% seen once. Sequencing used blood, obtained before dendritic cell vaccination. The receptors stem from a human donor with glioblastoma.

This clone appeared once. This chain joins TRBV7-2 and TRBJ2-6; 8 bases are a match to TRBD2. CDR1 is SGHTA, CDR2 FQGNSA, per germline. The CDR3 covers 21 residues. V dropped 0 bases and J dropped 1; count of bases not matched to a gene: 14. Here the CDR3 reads CASSLARLGRLALSGANVLTF. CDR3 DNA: TGTGCCAGCAGCTTAGCTCGGCTCGGGAGACTAGCGCTATCTGGGGCCAACGTCCTGACTTTC.

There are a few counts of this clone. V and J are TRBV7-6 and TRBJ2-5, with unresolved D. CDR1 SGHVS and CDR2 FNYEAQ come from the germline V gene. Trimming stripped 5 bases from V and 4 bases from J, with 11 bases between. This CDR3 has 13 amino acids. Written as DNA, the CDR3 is TGTGCCAGCAGCCCAAGCCCGGGAGAGACCCAGTACTTC. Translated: CASSPSPGETQYF.

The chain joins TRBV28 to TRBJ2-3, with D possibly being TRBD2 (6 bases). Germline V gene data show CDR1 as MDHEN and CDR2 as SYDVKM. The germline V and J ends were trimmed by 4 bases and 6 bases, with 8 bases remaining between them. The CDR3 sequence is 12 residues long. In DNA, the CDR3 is TGTGCCAGCAGTTGGGCGGGGGATACGCAGTATTTT. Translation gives CASSWAGDTQYF.

CDR3: CASSRSGNQETQYF. CDR3 sequence (DNA): TGTGCCAGCAGCCGGAGCGGGAACCAAGAGACCCAGTACTTC. The V call is TRBV9, the J call TRBJ2-5, with TRBD2 matching over 7 bases. V dropped 4 bases and J dropped 0; count of bases not matched to a gene: 3. CDR1 and CDR2 (germline): SGDLS, YYNGEE. The length of the CDR3 is 14 residues.

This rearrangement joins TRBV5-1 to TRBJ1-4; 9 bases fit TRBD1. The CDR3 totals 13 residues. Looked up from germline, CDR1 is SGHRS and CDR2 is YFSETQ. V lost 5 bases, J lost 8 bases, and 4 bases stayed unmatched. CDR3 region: CASSGQGSEKLFF. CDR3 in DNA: TGCGCCAGCAGTGGACAGGGGTCCGAAAAACTGTTTTTT.

The chain's CDR3 is CASSSGMPDTQYF. CDR3 nucleotide sequence: TGTGCCAGCAGTAGCGGGATGCCAGATACGCAGTATTTT. V gene TRBV6-5 combines with J gene TRBJ2-3; 7 positions agree with TRBD2. Germline CDR1 MNHEY, CDR2 SVGAGI. The CDR3 consists of 13 residues. J was trimmed by 4 bases and V by 5 bases; bases with no gene match: 3.

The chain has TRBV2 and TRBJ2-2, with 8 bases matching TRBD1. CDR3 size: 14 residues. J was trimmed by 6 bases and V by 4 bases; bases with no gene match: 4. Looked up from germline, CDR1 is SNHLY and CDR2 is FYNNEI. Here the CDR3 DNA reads TGTGCCAGCAGTGGTCGACAGGGGCCCGGGGAGCTGTTTTTT. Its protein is CASSGRQGPGELFF.

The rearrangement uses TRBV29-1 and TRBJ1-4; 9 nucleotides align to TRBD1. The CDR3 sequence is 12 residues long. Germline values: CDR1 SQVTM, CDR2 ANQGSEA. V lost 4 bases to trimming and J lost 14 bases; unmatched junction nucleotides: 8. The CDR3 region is CSVVLGQGHLFF. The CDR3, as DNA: TGCAGCGTTGTTTTGGGACAGGGTCACCTGTTTTTT.

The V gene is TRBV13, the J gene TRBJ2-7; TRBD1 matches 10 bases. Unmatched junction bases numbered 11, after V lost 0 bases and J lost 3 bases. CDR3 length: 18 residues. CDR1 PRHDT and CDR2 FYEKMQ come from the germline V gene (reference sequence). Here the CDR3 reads CASSLGTLPGQGFYEQYF. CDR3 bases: TGTGCCAGCAGCTTAGGCACTCTTCCGGGACAGGGGTTCTACGAGCAGTACTTC.

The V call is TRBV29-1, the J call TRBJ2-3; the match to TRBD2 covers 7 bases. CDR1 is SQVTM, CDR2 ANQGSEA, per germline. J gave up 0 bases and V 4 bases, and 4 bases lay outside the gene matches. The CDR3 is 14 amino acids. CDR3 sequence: CSVGAGASTDTQYF. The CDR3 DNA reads TGCAGCGTTGGGGCGGGAGCTAGCACAGATACGCAGTATTTT.

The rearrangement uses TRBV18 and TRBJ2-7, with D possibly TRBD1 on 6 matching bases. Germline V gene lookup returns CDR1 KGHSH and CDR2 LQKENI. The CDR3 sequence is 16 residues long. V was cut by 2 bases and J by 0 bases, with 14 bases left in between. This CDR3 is CASSPLEQGSSYEQYF. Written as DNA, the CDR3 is TGTGCCAGCTCACCATTGGAACAGGGAAGCTCCTACGAGCAGTACTTC.

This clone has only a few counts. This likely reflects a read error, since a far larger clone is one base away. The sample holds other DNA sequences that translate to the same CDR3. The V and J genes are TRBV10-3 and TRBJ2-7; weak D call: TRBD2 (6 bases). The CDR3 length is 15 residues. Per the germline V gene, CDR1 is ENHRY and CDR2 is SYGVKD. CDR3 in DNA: TGTGCCAGCAGTGAGTACGCGGGACCCTCCTACGAGCAGTACTTC. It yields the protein CASSEYAGPSYEQYF.

CDR3 in amino acids: CASSSYNRMAEAFF. In nucleotides, the CDR3 is TGTGCCAGCAGTTCCTATAATAGAATGGCTGAAGCTTTCTTT. This sequence joins TRBV27 and TRBJ1-1; no clear D gene. The CDR3 extends over 14 amino acids. Trimming stripped 4 bases from V and 6 bases from J, with 15 bases between. From germline, CDR1 is MNHEY and CDR2 SMNVEV (reference sequence).

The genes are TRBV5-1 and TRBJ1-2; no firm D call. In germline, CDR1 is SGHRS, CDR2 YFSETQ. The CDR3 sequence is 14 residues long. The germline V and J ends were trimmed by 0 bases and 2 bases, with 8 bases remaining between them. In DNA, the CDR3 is TGCGCCAGCAGCTTGGCCTCGGTAAACTATGGCTACACCTTC. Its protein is CASSLASVNYGYTF.

This CDR3 is CAWSGSKIPFSDEQYF. As DNA, the CDR3 is TGTGCCTGGAGTGGATCTAAAATTCCATTTAGCGACGAGCAGTACTTC. This rearrangement joins TRBV30 to TRBJ2-7; perhaps TRBD2 as D (5 bases). The V gene lost 1 base and the J gene lost 5 bases, with 21 bases spanning the gap. The CDR3 spans 16 residues. Germline-derived CDR1 and CDR2 are GTSNPN and SVGIG (reference sequence).

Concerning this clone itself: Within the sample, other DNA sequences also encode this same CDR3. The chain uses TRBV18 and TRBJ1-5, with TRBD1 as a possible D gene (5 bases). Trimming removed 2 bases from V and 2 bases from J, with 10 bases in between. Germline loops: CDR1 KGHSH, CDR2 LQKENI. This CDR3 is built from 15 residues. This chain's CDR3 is CASSPDRGGNQPQHF. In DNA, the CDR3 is TGTGCCAGCTCACCAGATAGGGGTGGCAATCAGCCCCAGCATTTT.

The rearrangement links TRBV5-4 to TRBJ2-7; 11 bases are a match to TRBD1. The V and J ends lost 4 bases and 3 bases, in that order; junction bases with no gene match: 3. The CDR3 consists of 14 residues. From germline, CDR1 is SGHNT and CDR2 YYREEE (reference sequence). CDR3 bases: TGTGCCAGCAGCCCCGGGACAGGGGGCTACGAGCAGTACTTC. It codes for CASSPGTGGYEQYF.

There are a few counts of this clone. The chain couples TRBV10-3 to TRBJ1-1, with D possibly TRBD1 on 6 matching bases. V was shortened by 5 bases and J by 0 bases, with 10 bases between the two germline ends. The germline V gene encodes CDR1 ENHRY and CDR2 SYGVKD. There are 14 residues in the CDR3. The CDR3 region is CAISRQDLNTEAFF. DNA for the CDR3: TGTGCCATCAGTAGACAGGACTTGAACACTGAAGCTTTCTTT.

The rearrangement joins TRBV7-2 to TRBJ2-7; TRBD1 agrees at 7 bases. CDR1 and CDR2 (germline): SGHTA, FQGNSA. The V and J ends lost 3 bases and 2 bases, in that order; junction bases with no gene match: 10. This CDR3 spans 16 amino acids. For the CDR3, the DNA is TGTGCCAGCAGCTTTGGGGCACGGGACAGTACCTACGAGCAGTACTTC. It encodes CASSFGARDSTYEQYF.

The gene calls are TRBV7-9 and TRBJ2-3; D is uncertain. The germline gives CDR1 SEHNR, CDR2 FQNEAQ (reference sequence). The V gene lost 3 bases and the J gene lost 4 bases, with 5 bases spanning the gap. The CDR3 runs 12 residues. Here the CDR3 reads CASSFSSDTQYF. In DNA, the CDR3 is TGTGCCAGCAGCTTTAGTTCAGATACGCAGTATTTT.